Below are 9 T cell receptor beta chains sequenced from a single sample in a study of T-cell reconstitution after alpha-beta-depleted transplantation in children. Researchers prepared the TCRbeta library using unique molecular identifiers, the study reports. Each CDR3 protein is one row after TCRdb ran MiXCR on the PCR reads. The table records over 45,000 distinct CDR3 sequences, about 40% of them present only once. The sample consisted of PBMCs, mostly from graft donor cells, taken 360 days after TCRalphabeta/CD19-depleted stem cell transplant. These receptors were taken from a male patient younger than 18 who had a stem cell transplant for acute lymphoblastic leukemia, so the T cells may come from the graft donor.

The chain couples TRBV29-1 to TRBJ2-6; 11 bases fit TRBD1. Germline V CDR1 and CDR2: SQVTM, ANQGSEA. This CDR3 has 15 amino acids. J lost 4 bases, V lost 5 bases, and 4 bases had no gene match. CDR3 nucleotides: TGCAGCGTTTTGGACAGGGGGCCAGGGGCCAACGTCCTGACTTTC. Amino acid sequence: CSVLDRGPGANVLTF.

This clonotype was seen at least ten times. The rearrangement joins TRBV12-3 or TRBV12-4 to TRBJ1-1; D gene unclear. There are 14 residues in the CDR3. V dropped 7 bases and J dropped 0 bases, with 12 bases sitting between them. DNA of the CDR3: TGTGCCAGCACTCCCCATAACATGAACACTGAAGCTTTCTTT. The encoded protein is CASTPHNMNTEAFF.

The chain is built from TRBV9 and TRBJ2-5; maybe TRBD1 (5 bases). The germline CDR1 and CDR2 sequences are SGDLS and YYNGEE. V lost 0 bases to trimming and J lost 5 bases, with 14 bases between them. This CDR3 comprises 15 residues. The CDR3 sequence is CASSVVNSGIETQYF. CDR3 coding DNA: TGTGCCAGCAGCGTAGTAAATTCAGGGATCGAGACCCAGTACTTC. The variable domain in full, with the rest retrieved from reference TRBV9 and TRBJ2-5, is DSGVTQTPKHLITATGQRVTLRCSPRSGDLSVYWYQQSLDQGLQFLIQYYNGEERAKGNILERFSAQQFPDLHSELNLSSLELGDSALYFCASSVVNSGIETQYFGPGTRLLVL.

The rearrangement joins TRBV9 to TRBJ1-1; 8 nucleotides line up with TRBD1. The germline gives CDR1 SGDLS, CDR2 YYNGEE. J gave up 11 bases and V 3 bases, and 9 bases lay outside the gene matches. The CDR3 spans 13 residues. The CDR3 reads CASSGGTGLGAFF. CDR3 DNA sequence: TGTGCCAGCAGCGGGGGGACAGGACTTGGTGCTTTCTTT. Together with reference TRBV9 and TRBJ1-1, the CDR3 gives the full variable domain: DSGVTQTPKHLITATGQRVTLRCSPRSGDLSVYWYQQSLDQGLQFLIQYYNGEERAKGNILERFSAQQFPDLHSELNLSSLELGDSALYFCASSGGTGLGAFFGQGTRLTVV.

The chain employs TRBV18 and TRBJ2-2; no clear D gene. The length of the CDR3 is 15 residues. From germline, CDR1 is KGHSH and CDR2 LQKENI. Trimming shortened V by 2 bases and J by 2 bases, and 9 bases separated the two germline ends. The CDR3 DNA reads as TGTGCCAGCTCACCAACGGGCTCTAACACCGGGGAGCTGTTTTTT. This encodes CASSPTGSNTGELFF.

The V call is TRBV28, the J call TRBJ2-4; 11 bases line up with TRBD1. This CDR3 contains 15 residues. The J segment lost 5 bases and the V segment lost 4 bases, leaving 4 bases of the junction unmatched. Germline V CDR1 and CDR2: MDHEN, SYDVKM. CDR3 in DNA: TGTGCCAGCAGTTCGGACAGGGGGCGCGAAAACATTCAGTACTTC. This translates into CASSSDRGRENIQYF.

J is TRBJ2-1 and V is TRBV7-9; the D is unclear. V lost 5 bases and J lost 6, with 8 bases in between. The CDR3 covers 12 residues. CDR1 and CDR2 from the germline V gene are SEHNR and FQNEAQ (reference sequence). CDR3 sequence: CASSTRGNEQFF. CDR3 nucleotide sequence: TGTGCCAGCAGCACCCGTGGCAATGAGCAGTTCTTC. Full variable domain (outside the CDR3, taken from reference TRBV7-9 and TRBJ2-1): DTGVSQNPRHKITKRGQNVTFRCDPISEHNRLYWYRQTLGQGPEFLTYFQNEAQLEKSRLLSDRFSAERPKGSFSTLEIQRTEQGDSAMYLCASSTRGNEQFFGPGTRLTVL.

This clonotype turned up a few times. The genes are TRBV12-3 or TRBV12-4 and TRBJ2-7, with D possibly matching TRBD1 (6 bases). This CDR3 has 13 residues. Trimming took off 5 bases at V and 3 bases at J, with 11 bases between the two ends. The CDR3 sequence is CASSRDRSYEQYF. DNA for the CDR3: TGTGCCAGCAGTCGCGACAGGAGCTACGAGCAGTACTTC.

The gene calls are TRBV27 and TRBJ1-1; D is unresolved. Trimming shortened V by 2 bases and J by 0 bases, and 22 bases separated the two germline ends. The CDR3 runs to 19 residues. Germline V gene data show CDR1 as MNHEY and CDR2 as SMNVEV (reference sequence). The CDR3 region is CASSLRAIRRVHMNTEAFF. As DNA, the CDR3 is TGTGCCAGCAGTTTAAGGGCCATTAGGAGGGTCCACATGAACACTGAAGCTTTCTTT.